This T cell receptor beta chain was recovered during a study of control samples from healthy donors and cancer patients. CDR1 MNHEY and CDR2 SMNVEV come from the germline V gene (reference sequence). This CDR3 region has 17 residues. V was shortened by 5 bases and J by 4 bases, with 22 bases between the two germline ends. Repertoires were generated with immunoSEQ multiplex PCR, while TCRdb's copy carries only in-frame clones and drops some. This table holds 150,000 to 200,000 clones, under 95% found once. Sequences were obtained from blood. This receptor was obtained from a woman in her late teens or twenties in good health. The chain combines TRBV27 with TRBJ2-3; D may be TRBD2 (7 bases). The CDR3 nucleotides are TGTGCCAGCAGTCCTTCGCGGGGGCAGGGGAACCCAGATACGCAGTATTTT. Its translation: CASSPSRGQGNPDTQYF.